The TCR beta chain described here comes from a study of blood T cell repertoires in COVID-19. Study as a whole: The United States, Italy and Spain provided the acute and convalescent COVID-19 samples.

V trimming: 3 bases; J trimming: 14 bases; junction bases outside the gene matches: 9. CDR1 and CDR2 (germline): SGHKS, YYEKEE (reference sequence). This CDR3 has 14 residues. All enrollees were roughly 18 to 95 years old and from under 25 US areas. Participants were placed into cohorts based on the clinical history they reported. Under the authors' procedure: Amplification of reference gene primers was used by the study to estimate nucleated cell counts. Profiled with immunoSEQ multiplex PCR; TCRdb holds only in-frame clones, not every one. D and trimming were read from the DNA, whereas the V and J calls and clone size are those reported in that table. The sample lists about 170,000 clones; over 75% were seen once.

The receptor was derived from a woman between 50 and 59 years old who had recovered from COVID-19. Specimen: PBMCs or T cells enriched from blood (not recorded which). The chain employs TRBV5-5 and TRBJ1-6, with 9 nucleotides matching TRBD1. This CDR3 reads CASSSPGQGNTLHF. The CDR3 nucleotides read TGTGCCAGCAGCTCTCCGGGACAGGGTAACACCCTCCACTTT.